The present T cell receptor (beta chain) was sequenced within a study of blood T cell repertoires in COVID-19. Study details: Samples of COVID-19 (acute and convalescent) were obtained from the United States, Italy and Spain.

In the original processing: Amplification of reference gene primers provided the estimated nucleated cell counts. Assay used: immunoSEQ multiplex PCR; TCRdb lists only in-frame clones, some missing. The DNA gave D and trimming, while V, J and clone size come from that table. The sample consists of fewer than 25,000 clones, roughly 90% of them appearing once. This receptor was taken from a woman of 80 years or more with active or convalescent COVID-19. The specimen sequenced was peripheral blood.

CDR3 nucleotides: TGTGCCAGTAAACCGACAGTGTCTAACTATGGCTACACCTTC. Protein sequence: CASKPTVSNYGYTF. V and J are TRBV19 and TRBJ1-2; a weak D match, TRBD1 (5 bases). Trimming cost V 7 bases and J 0 bases, with 12 bases left between them. The CDR3 consists of 14 residues. Germline loops: CDR1 LNHDA, CDR2 SQIVND (reference sequence). The entire variable domain, with the rest obtained from reference TRBV19 and TRBJ1-2, is as follows: DGGITQSPKYLFRKEGQNVTLSCEQNLNHDAMYWYRQDPGQGLRLIYYSQIVNDFQKGDIAEGYSVSREKKESFPLTVTSAQKNPTAFYLCASKPTVSNYGYTFGSGTRLTVV.